This T cell receptor beta chain was captured by sequencing in a study of T cells in narcolepsy. The study, taken as a whole, reports: Autoreactive clonotypes reportedly recurred in blood of same and different patients, not controls.

Germline CDR1 and CDR2: SNHLY and FYNNEI. The CDR3 runs to 11 residues. The V and J ends lost 3 bases and 8 bases respectively, with 5 bases between them. Worth noting for this clone: Its antigen is as yet unknown.

The protocol was immunoSEQ multiplex PCR, while the TCRdb copy is restricted to in-frame clones and leaves out a portion. The sample records 3,000 or so clones, 60% to 80% being singletons. The chain combines TRBV2 with TRBJ2-1; D remains ambiguous. The material sequenced was CD45RA- memory CD8+ T cells from PBMCs. The origin of this receptor is a human donor with narcolepsy. CDR3 residues: CASSDRDEQFF. The CDR3 DNA reads as TGTGCCAGCAGTGATAGGGATGAGCAGTTCTTC.